A single sample is the source of the 9 T cell receptor beta chains below, sequenced in a study of blood T cells in healthy people across ages (dated by TCRdb to between 2015 and 2017). The library was obtained by 5' RACE. Reads for this sample came from an Illumina HiSeq 2500. The second PCR ran for roughly 7 to 12 cycles and used a J-beta primer mix along with a sample-barcoded 5' primer. Starting from the raw public reads, TCRdb applied fastp trimming at Q25, assembled clones with MiXCR and retained in-frame beta chains. Rows matching on CDR3 protein sequence are summarized as one entry with the most common DNA and genes. This sample is represented by hundreds of thousands of distinct CDR3 sequences; less than 30% of them were singletons. Approximately 30% of the sample comes from the top ten. The sequenced material came from blood. These receptors all come from a woman aged 70 to 79 in good health.

The genes are TRBV20-1 and TRBJ1-2, with 10 bases matching TRBD1. This CDR3 region has 17 residues. Germline V gene lookup returns CDR1 DFQATT and CDR2 SNEGSKA (reference sequence). V gave up 2 bases and J gave up 7 bases; unmatched junction bases: 16. The chain's CDR3 is CSARNRPGTGERSGYTF. The DNA for the CDR3 is TGCAGTGCTAGAAACCGACCCGGGACAGGGGAGAGGAGTGGCTACACCTTC.

The genes are TRBV2 and TRBJ2-5; D is perhaps TRBD2 (5 bases). Germline V gives CDR1 SNHLY, CDR2 FYNNEI. The CDR3 contains 13 residues. Trimming pared 6 bases from V and 3 bases from J, leaving 11 bases between. This CDR3 is CASSGNSEETQYF. The CDR3 DNA is TGTGCCAGCAGCGGGAACTCGGAAGAGACCCAGTACTTC.

V is TRBV23-1 and J is TRBJ1-1, with D possibly matching TRBD1 (5 bases). TRBV23-1 is an ORF, with its function uncertain. The CDR3 has 11 amino acids. V lost 10 bases and J lost 10, with 16 bases in between. CDR3 DNA: TGCGCCATCCCGGGGGATCCTCGAGCTTTCTTT. Amino acids: CAIPGDPRAFF.

The gene calls are TRBV20-1 and TRBJ2-7; perhaps TRBD1 as D (6 bases). This CDR3 region has 15 residues. V lost 5 bases to trimming and J lost 0 bases, with 17 bases between them. From germline, CDR1 is DFQATT and CDR2 SNEGSKA (reference sequence). The CDR3 loop reads CSAPHGQLSSYEQYF. CDR3 nucleotides: TGCAGTGCTCCTCACGGACAGCTAAGCTCCTACGAGCAGTACTTC.

This clonotype has just a few counts. CDR3 region: CASLDSSSSYNEQFF. The CDR3 coding sequence is TGCGCCAGCCTCGACTCCTCAAGCTCCTACAATGAGCAGTTCTTC. The chain couples TRBV5-1 to TRBJ2-1; D is unclear. Per germline, CDR1 SGHRS and CDR2 YFSETQ. Deletions cut 7 bases from V and 0 bases from J, with 14 bases between. The CDR3 extends over 15 amino acids.

The V and J genes are TRBV5-1 and TRBJ1-1; D gene uncertain. Trimming stripped 2 bases from V and 8 bases from J, with 16 bases between. CDR3 length: 14 residues. Germline V gene data show CDR1 as SGHRS and CDR2 as YFSETQ. The CDR3 nucleotides are TGCGCCAGCAGCTTACAAAGAGCCGAGACAGAAGCTTTCTTT. Translated, it gives CASSLQRAETEAFF.

The chain has TRBV6-6 and TRBJ2-5; no reliable D call. CDR1 and CDR2 from the germline V gene are MNHNY and SVGAGI (reference sequence). CDR3 length: 12 amino acids. Trimming pared 5 bases from V and 5 bases from J, leaving 9 bases between. The CDR3: CASSQNLETQYF. CDR3 nucleotides: TGTGCCAGCAGTCAAAACCTGGAGACCCAGTACTTC.

The chain uses TRBV20-1 and TRBJ2-1; 8 nucleotides agree with TRBD2. Germline V gene sequence: CDR1 DFQATT, CDR2 SNEGSKA (reference sequence). The CDR3 is 15 residues long. Losses at the gene ends were 0 bases for V and 4 bases for J; bases not matched to a gene: 5. In nucleotides, the CDR3 is TGCAGTGCTAGAGATGCCGGGGGGGAGTACAATGAGCAGTTCTTC. Its translation: CSARDAGGEYNEQFF.

This clonotype was seen ten or more times. This chain links TRBV18 with TRBJ1-2, with D possibly being TRBD1 (5 bases). Looked up from germline, CDR1 is KGHSH and CDR2 is LQKENI. V lost 4 bases and J 4 bases, leaving 16 bases between the germline ends. The CDR3 length is 15 residues. The CDR3 DNA follows: TGTGCCAGCTCACAACAACAGGAGGATACCTATGGCTACACCTTC. It codes for CASSQQQEDTYGYTF.